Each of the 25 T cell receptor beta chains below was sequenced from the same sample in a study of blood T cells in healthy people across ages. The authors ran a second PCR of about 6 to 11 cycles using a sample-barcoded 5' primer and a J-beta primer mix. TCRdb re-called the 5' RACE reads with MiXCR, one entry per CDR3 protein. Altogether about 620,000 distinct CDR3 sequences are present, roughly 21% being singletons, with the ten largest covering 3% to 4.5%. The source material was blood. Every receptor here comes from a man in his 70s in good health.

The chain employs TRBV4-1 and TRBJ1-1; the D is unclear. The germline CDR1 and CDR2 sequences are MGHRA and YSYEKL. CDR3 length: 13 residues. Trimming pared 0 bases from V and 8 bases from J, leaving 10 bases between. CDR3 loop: CASSQDRWQEAFF. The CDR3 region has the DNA TGCGCCAGCAGCCAAGATCGATGGCAGGAAGCTTTCTTT.

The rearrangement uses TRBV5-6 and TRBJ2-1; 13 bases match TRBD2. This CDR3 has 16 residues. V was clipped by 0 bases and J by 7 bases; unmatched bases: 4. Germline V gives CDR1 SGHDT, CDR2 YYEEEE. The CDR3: CASSLEGLAGANEQFF. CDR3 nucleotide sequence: TGTGCCAGCAGCTTGGAAGGACTAGCGGGAGCGAATGAGCAGTTCTTC.

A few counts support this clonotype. CDR3 nucleotides: TGTGCCACATTGGGAGGTCGGGGAGATACGCAGTATTTT. Its translation: CATLGGRGDTQYF. V and J are TRBV24-1 and TRBJ2-3; a weak D match, TRBD2 (6 bases). V shed 10 bases and J shed 5 bases, with 15 bases lying between them. CDR3 size: 13 residues. Germline V lookup: CDR1 KGHDR, CDR2 SFDVKD.

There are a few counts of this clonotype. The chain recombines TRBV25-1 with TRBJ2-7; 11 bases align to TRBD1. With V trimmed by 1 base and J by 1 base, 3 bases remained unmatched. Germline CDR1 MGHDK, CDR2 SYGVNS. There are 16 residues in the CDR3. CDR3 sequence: CASSESGTGGSYEQYF. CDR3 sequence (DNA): TGTGCCAGCAGTGAATCGGGGACAGGGGGGTCCTACGAGCAGTACTTC.

The CDR3 is CASSLTGARRETQYF. As DNA, the CDR3 is TGTGCCAGCAGCTTGACAGGGGCCCGACGGGAGACCCAGTACTTC. J is TRBJ2-5 and V is TRBV7-2; 8 bases fit TRBD1. The V and J ends lost 3 bases and 5 bases, in that order; junction bases with no gene match: 8. Germline V CDR1 and CDR2: SGHTA, FQGNSA. This CDR3 contains 15 residues.

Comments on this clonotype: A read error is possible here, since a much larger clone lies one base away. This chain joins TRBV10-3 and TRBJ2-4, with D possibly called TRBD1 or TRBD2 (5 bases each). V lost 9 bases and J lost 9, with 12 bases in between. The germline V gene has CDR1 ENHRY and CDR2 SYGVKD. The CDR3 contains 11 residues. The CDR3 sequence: CAIGVGTIQYF. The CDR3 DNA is TGTGCCATTGGGGTAGGGACCATTCAGTACTTC.

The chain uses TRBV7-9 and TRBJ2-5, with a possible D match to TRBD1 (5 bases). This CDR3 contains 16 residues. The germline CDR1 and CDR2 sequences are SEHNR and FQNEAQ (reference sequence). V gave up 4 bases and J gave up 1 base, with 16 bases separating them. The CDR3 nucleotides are TGTGCCAGCAGCTCCGTTGGTGGGGCAACCCAAGAGACCCAGTACTTC. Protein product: CASSSVGGATQETQYF.

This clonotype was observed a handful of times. This chain's CDR3 is CATSRDRDRGGYTF. The CDR3 DNA sequence: TGTGCCACCAGCAGAGATCGGGACAGGGGTGGCTACACCTTC. The rearrangement uses TRBV15 and TRBJ1-2; TRBD1 matches at 10 bases. The CDR3 is made up of 14 amino acids. Germline CDR1 and CDR2: LNHNV and YYDKDF (reference sequence). Unmatched junction bases numbered 2, after V lost 0 bases and J lost 7 bases. The entire variable domain, with the rest obtained from reference TRBV15 and TRBJ1-2, is as follows: DAMVIQNPRYQVTQFGKPVTLSCSQTLNHNVMYWYQQKSSQAPKLLFHYYDKDFNNEADTPDNFQSRRPNTSFCFLDIRSPGLGDTAMYLCATSRDRDRGGYTFGSGTRLTVV.

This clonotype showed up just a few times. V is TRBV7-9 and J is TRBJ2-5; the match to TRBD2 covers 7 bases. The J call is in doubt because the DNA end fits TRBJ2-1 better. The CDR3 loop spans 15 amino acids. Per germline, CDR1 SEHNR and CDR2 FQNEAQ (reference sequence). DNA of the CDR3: TGTGCCAGCAGCTTAGCAAGCGGGAAGGCTGGTGAGCAGTTCTTC. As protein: CASSLASGKAGEQFF.

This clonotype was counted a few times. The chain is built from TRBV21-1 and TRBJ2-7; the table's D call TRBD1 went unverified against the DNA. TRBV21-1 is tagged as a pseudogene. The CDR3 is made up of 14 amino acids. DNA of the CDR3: TGTGCCAGCAGTAGACAGCCGACCCAATACGAGCAGTACTTC. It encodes CASSRQPTQYEQYF.

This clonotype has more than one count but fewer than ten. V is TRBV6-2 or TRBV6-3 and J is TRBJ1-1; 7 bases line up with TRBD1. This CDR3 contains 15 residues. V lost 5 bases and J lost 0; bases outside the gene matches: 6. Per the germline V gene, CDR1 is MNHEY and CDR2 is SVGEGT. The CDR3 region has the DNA TGTGCCAGCAGTCCGGACAGGTTTATGAACACTGAAGCTTTCTTT. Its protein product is CASSPDRFMNTEAFF.

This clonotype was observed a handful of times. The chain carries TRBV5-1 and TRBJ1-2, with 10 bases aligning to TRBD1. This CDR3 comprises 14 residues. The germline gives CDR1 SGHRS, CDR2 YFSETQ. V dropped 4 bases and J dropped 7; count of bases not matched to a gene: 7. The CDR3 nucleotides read TGCGCCAGCAGCGAGGTTGGGACAGGGGCTGGCTACACCTTC. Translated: CASSEVGTGAGYTF.

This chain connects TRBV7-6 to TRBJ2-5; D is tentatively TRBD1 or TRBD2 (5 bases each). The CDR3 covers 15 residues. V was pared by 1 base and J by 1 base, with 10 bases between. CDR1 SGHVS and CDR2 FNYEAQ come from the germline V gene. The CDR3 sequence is CASSLGAGTQETQYF. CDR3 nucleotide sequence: TGTGCCAGCAGCTTAGGGGCTGGGACCCAAGAGACCCAGTACTTC.

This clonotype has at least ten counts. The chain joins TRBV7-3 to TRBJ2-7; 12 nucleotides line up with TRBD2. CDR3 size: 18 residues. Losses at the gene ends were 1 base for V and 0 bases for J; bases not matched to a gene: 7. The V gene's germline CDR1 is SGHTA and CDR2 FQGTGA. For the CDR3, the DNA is TGTGCCAGCAGCTTAATCCGACTAGCGGGAGTCCTCTCCTACGAGCAGTACTTC. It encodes CASSLIRLAGVLSYEQYF.

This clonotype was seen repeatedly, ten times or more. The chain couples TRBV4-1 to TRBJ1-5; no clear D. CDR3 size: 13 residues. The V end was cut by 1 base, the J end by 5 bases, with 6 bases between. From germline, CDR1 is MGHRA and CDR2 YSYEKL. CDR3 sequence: CASSQGFDQPQHF. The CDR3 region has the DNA TGCGCCAGCAGCCAAGGATTCGATCAGCCCCAGCATTTT.

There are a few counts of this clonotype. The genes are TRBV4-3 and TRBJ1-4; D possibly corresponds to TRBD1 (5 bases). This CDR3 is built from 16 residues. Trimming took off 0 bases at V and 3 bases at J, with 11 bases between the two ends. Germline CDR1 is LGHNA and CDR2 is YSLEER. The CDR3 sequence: CASSQDGGTSNEKLFF. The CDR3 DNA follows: TGCGCCAGCAGCCAAGATGGGGGGACCTCTAATGAAAAACTGTTTTTT.

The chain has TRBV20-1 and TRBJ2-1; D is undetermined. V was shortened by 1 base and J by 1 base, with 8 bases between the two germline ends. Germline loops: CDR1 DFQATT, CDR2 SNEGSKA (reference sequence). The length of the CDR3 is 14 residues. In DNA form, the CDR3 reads TGCAGTGCTAGAGTGCCAGTTTCCTACAATGAGCAGTTCTTC. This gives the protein CSARVPVSYNEQFF.

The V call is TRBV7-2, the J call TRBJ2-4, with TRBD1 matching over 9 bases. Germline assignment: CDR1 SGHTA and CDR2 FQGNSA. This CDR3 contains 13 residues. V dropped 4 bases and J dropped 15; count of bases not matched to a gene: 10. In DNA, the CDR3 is TGTGCCAGCAGCTCCGGGACAGGGTTAGAGGGGTACTTC. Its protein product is CASSSGTGLEGYF.

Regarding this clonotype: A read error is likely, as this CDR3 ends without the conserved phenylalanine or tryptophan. CDR3 amino acids: CASSLGELVTGELFI. In DNA form, the CDR3 reads TGTGCCAGCAGTTTAGGGGAGTTGGTCACCGGGGAGCTGTTTATT. The chain combines TRBV12-3 or TRBV12-4 with TRBJ2-2; D possibly corresponds to TRBD2 (5 bases). V lost 1 base and J 4 bases, leaving 10 bases between the germline ends. This CDR3 comprises 15 residues.

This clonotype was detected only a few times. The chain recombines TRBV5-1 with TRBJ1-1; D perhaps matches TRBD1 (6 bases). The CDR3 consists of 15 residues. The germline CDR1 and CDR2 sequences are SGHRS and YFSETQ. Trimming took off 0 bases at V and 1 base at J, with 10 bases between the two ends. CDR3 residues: CASSLVLGQNTEAFF. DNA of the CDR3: TGCGCCAGCAGCTTGGTATTGGGACAGAACACTGAAGCTTTCTTT.

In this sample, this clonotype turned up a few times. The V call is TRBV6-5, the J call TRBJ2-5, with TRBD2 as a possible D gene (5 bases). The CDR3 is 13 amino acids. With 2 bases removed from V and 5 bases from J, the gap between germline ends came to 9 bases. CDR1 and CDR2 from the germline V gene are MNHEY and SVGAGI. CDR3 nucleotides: TGTGCCAGCAGTTACCTAGCAGCCGAGACCCAGTACTTC. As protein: CASSYLAAETQYF.

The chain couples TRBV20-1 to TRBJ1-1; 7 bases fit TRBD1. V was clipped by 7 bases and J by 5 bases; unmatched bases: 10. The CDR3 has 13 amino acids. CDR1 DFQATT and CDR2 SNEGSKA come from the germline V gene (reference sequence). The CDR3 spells CSVPGTEVTEAFF. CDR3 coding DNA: TGCAGTGTACCTGGGACAGAGGTGACTGAAGCTTTCTTT.

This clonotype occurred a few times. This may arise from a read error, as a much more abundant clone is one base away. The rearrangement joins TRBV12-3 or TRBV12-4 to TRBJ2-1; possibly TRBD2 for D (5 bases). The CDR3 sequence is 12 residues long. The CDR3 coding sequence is TGTGCCAGCAGTTTATGGGAGAGGGAGCAGTCCTTC. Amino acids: CASSLWEREQSF.

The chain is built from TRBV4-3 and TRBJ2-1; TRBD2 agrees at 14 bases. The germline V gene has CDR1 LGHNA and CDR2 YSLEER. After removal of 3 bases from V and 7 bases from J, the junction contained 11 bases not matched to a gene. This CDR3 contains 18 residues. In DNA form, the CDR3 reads TGCGCCAGCAGCCACACTCCGGGACTAGCGGGAGTTAGTAATGAGCAGTTCTTC. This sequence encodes CASSHTPGLAGVSNEQFF.

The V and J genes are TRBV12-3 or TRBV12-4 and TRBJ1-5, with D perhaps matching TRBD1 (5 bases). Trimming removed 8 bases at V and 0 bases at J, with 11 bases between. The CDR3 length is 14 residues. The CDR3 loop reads CASGGHLSNQPQHF. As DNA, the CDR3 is TGTGCCAGCGGAGGACACCTTAGCAATCAGCCCCAGCATTTT.